The 23 T cell receptor beta chains reported below all come from one sample, sequenced in a study of T cells in Graves' hyperthyroidism and ophthalmopathy (dated by TCRdb to the late 2010s). Library preparation employed multiplex PCR. The sequencer listed for this sample is Illumina HiSeq 2000. TCR beta CDR3 regions were amplified from RNA transcripts. A first-round RT-PCR of the TCR CDR3 used the HTBI primer set with the Qiagen OneStep RT-PCR kit. TCRdb redid the processing of the public reads, applying fastp at Q25 and MiXCR, and retained in-frame beta chains. A single entry per CDR3 protein holds the most common genes and DNA from its merged rows. The sample has approximately 610,000 distinct CDR3 sequences on record, about a sixth of them singletons. The ten biggest clones cover 15% to 20% of the sample. The sequenced sample consisted of blood. Receptor source: a woman under 30 with Graves' hyperthyroidism.

This clonotype occurred many times. At one end the junction does not follow the germline gene, possibly because of a read error. The chain employs TRBV5-1 and TRBJ2-7; tentatively, D is TRBD2 (6 bases). This CDR3 spans 13 amino acids. CDR1 and CDR2 (germline): SGHRS, YFSETQ. The CDR3 bases are TGTGCCAGCAGTTTAGGAGGGACCTACGAGCAGTACTTC. It encodes CASSLGGTYEQYF.

In this sample, this clonotype turned up a few times. This rearrangement joins TRBV29-1 to TRBJ2-7; the match to TRBD1 covers 11 bases. In germline, CDR1 is SQVTM, CDR2 ANQGSEA. This CDR3 comprises 13 residues. With V trimmed by 4 bases and J by 3 bases, 2 bases remained unmatched. CDR3 sequence (DNA): TGCAGCGTTGGGGACAGGGGGAACTACGAGCAGTACTTC. Its protein product is CSVGDRGNYEQYF.

This clonotype showed up many times. V and J are TRBV2 and TRBJ2-3; 13 bases agree with TRBD2. After removal of 7 bases from V and 5 bases from J, the junction contained 6 bases not matched to a gene. The CDR3 spans 15 residues. CDR1 is SNHLY and CDR2 is FYNNEI in the germline V gene. As DNA, the CDR3 is TGTGCCAGCACCGAGCGACTAGCGGGGGGAGATACGCAGTATTTT. Translating it yields CASTERLAGGDTQYF. Using reference TRBV2 and TRBJ2-3 for the parts outside the CDR3, the full variable domain is EPEVTQTPSHQVTQMGQEVILRCVPISNHLYFYWYRQILGQKVEFLVSFYNNEISEKSEIFDDQFSVERPDGSNFTLKIRSTKLEDSAMYFCASTERLAGGDTQYFGPGTRLTVL.

This clonotype showed up many times. The chain is built from TRBV28 and TRBJ2-1, with a weak D call TRBD2 (7 bases). CDR1 is MDHEN and CDR2 is SYDVKM in the germline V gene. V was trimmed by 4 bases and J by 13 bases, leaving 23 bases between them. This CDR3 spans 15 amino acids. The CDR3: CASSSPTGGSTTQFF. DNA of the CDR3: TGTGCCAGCAGTTCCCCGACGGGGGGCTCGACTACCCAGTTCTTC.

Ten or more counts support this clonotype. The rearrangement uses TRBV6-5 and TRBJ1-2, with D possibly matching TRBD1 (5 bases). The CDR3 has 14 amino acids. Germline V gene lookup returns CDR1 MNHEY and CDR2 SVGAGI. V lost 2 bases and J lost 5, with 12 bases in between. CDR3 nucleotides: TGTGCCAGCAGTTACAATCGGGGCTCGTATGGCTACACCTTC. Amino acid sequence: CASSYNRGSYGYTF.

This clonotype was seen at least ten times. V usage is TRBV7-2 and J usage is TRBJ1-5; 7 positions match TRBD1. The J segment lost 9 bases and the V segment lost 1 base, leaving 3 bases of the junction unmatched. Germline CDR1 and CDR2: SGHTA and FQGNSA. This CDR3 is 13 amino acids long. DNA for the CDR3: TGTGCCAGCAGCTTAGAGACAGGGCGGCCCCAGCATTTT. Encoded protein: CASSLETGRPQHF.

The chain carries TRBV29-1 and TRBJ1-2; no clear D. Trimming removed 4 bases from V and 8 bases from J, with 14 bases in between. The CDR3 consists of 12 residues. Germline V gene lookup returns CDR1 SQVTM and CDR2 ANQGSEA. The CDR3 is CSVVGQDSGYTF. The CDR3 nucleotides read TGCAGCGTTGTCGGGCAAGATTCGGGCTACACCTTC. The variable domain in full, completed from reference TRBV29-1 and TRBJ1-2, reads SAVISQKPSRDICQRGTSLTIQCQVDSQVTMMFWYRQQPGQSLTLIATANQGSEATYESGFVIDKFPISRPNLTFSTLTVSNMSPEDSSIYLCSVVGQDSGYTFGSGTRLTVV.

This CDR3 is CATSRGGGARNRGEQFF. The CDR3 DNA reads TGTGCCACCAGCAGAGGAGGCGGGGCCAGGAACAGGGGTGAGCAGTTCTTC. The V and J genes are TRBV15 and TRBJ2-1, with D possibly being TRBD1 (7 bases). Looked up from germline, CDR1 is LNHNV and CDR2 is YYDKDF (reference sequence). Trimming stripped 1 base from V and 9 bases from J, with 22 bases between. The CDR3 spans 17 residues. The full variable domain, in which reference TRBV15 and TRBJ2-1 provide the parts outside the CDR3, is DAMVIQNPRYQVTQFGKPVTLSCSQTLNHNVMYWYQQKSSQAPKLLFHYYDKDFNNEADTPDNFQSRRPNTSFCFLDIRSPGLGDTAMYLCATSRGGGARNRGEQFFGPGTRLTVL.

Comment on this clonotype: A read error may explain this, as a much larger clone is one base away. This chain joins TRBV27 and TRBJ2-7; D may be TRBD2 (5 bases). Per germline, CDR1 MNHEY and CDR2 SMNVEV (reference sequence). CDR3 size: 13 residues. The V and J ends lost 6 bases and 3 bases respectively, with 12 bases between them. The CDR3 here is CASRREHSYEQYF. The CDR3 DNA follows: TGTGCCAGCAGGAGGGAGCACAGCTACGAGCAGTACTTC.

This clonotype was picked up many times. The chain employs TRBV2 and TRBJ1-2; D not resolved. Germline V gene data show CDR1 as SNHLY and CDR2 as FYNNEI. Trimming stripped 6 bases from V and 2 bases from J, with 13 bases between. This CDR3 is 14 amino acids long. The CDR3 DNA follows: TGTGCCAGCAGGATAAGAGACGGAAACTATGGCTACACCTTC. This translates into CASRIRDGNYGYTF.

The genes are TRBV6-2 or TRBV6-3 and TRBJ1-5, with D hard to call. Germline V gene lookup returns CDR1 MNHEY and CDR2 SVGEGT. This CDR3 has 16 residues. V was shortened by 6 bases and J by 6 bases, with 21 bases between the two germline ends. CDR3 DNA sequence: TGTGCCAGCAGCCGGACCGGAAAGCCTCGCGGTCAGCCCCAGCATTTT. Amino acid sequence: CASSRTGKPRGQPQHF.

This clonotype was counted between two and nine times. J is TRBJ1-2 and V is TRBV7-9; 8 bases are shared with TRBD1. J was trimmed by 5 bases and V by 5 bases; bases with no gene match: 16. CDR3 size: 17 residues. Germline assignment: CDR1 SEHNR and CDR2 FQNEAQ (reference sequence). CDR3 in DNA: TGTGCCAGCAGCCAAAGGAAGACAGGGGAGGATCTTTATGGCTACACCTTC. Its protein is CASSQRKTGEDLYGYTF.

This clonotype was counted many times. The J gene is TRBJ1-3, the V gene TRBV7-2; D is unclear. The ends were cut back, 5 bases at V and 0 bases at J, with 14 bases in the middle. Germline lookup yields CDR1 SGHTA and CDR2 FQGNSA. The CDR3 extends over 16 amino acids. CDR3 nucleotides: TGTGCCAGCAGCAATACCAAACTGAGCTCTGGAAACACCATATATTTT. Its protein is CASSNTKLSSGNTIYF.

This clonotype was detected only a few times. The rearrangement links TRBV3-1 to TRBJ1-2, with unresolved D. V lost 4 bases to trimming and J lost 8 bases, with 11 bases between them. Germline loops: CDR1 LGHDT, CDR2 YNNKEL (reference sequence). CDR3 length: 12 residues. Written as DNA, the CDR3 is TGTGCCAGCAGCCCCGGGGATTGGGGCTACACCTTC. Translated, it gives CASSPGDWGYTF. The full variable domain, rest sourced from reference TRBV3-1 and TRBJ1-2, is DTAVSQTPKYLVTQMGNDKSIKCEQNLGHDTMYWYKQDSKKFLKIMFSYNNKELIINETVPNRFSPKSPDKAHLNLHINSLELGDSAVYFCASSPGDWGYTFGSGTRLTVV.

This clonotype was detected only a few times. The rearrangement uses TRBV14 and TRBJ1-1; maybe TRBD1 (6 bases). Germline V lookup: CDR1 SGHDN, CDR2 FVKESK. Trimming took 4 bases from V and 2 from J, leaving 17 bases between them. The CDR3 is 16 residues long. This CDR3 is CASSRMRDTLNTEAFF. In nucleotides, the CDR3 is TGTGCCAGCAGCCGAATGAGGGACACCCTTAACACTGAAGCTTTCTTT.

The chain employs TRBV24-1 and TRBJ1-5; the D is unclear. Trimming stripped 0 bases from V and 7 bases from J, with 9 bases between. The length of the CDR3 is 14 residues. Germline V gene lookup returns CDR1 KGHDR and CDR2 SFDVKD. CDR3 region: CATSDLPEGQPQHF. CDR3 nucleotide sequence: TGTGCCACCAGTGATTTGCCGGAAGGGCAGCCCCAGCATTTT.

This clonotype was seen a handful of times. The CDR3 bases are TGTGCCAGCAGCCAAGTAACCCCTCTGGGGACAGGGGCATCTGAAGCTTTCTTT. This codes for CASSQVTPLGTGASEAFF. J is TRBJ1-1 and V is TRBV3-1, with 10 bases identical to TRBD1. Germline CDR1 reads LGHDT; CDR2 reads YNNKEL (reference sequence). The CDR3 contains 18 residues. J lost 6 bases, V lost 1 base, and 14 bases had no gene match. The full variable domain, in which reference TRBV3-1 and TRBJ1-1 provide the parts outside the CDR3, is DTAVSQTPKYLVTQMGNDKSIKCEQNLGHDTMYWYKQDSKKFLKIMFSYNNKELIINETVPNRFSPKSPDKAHLNLHINSLELGDSAVYFCASSQVTPLGTGASEAFFGQGTRLTVV.

This clonotype came up many times. The genes are TRBV7-8 and TRBJ1-4; D is unresolved. Germline-derived CDR1 and CDR2 are SGHVS and FQNEAQ. The CDR3 extends over 14 amino acids. With 2 bases removed from V and 5 bases from J, the gap between germline ends came to 9 bases. The CDR3: CASSLRRNNEKLFF. The CDR3 DNA sequence: TGTGCCAGCAGCTTACGGAGGAACAATGAAAAACTGTTTTTT.

This clonotype was seen only a few times. The V and J genes are TRBV4-1 and TRBJ1-1; possible D gene TRBD1, 6 bases. V was shortened by 6 bases and J by 1 base, with 18 bases between the two germline ends. The CDR3 runs to 16 residues. In germline, CDR1 is MGHRA, CDR2 YSYEKL. CDR3: CASRGSTGSKNTEAFF. CDR3 nucleotides: TGCGCCAGCAGGGGCTCCACAGGGTCCAAGAACACTGAAGCTTTCTTT.

This clonotype has at least ten counts. The chain combines TRBV5-5 with TRBJ1-5, with 10 bases lining up with TRBD1. Trimming took 1 base from V and 4 from J; bases not matched to a gene: 5. Germline V gives CDR1 SGHKS, CDR2 YYEKEE (reference sequence). The CDR3 runs to 16 residues. In DNA form, the CDR3 reads TGTGCCAGCAGCTTGACGGGACAGGGGAAGAATCAGCCCCAGCATTTT. Its protein product is CASSLTGQGKNQPQHF.

The chain couples TRBV2 to TRBJ1-4; 7 bases agree with TRBD1. Looked up from germline, CDR1 is SNHLY and CDR2 is FYNNEI. V lost 10 bases and J lost 7; bases outside the gene matches: 12. This CDR3 is 14 amino acids long. The CDR3 DNA reads TGTGCCACCTCGCGTGGGACAGCAGTTGAAAAACTGTTTTTT. Its translation is CATSRGTAVEKLFF.

The chain recombines TRBV30 with TRBJ1-2, with D unresolved. Trimming removed 5 bases at V and 4 bases at J, with 11 bases between. CDR3 length: 12 residues. The germline V gene has CDR1 GTSNPN and CDR2 SVGIG (reference sequence). CDR3 region: CAWRRALYGYTF. The CDR3 DNA reads as TGTGCCTGGCGTAGGGCCCTCTATGGCTACACCTTC.

The table lists this clonotype with many counts. This chain joins TRBV7-6 and TRBJ2-3, with 11 nucleotides matching TRBD2. The germline gives CDR1 SGHVS, CDR2 FNYEAQ. The CDR3 has 16 residues. After removal of 4 bases from V and 4 bases from J, the junction contained 7 bases not matched to a gene. The CDR3 reads CASSSETSGIADTQYF. As DNA, the CDR3 is TGTGCCAGCAGCTCAGAGACTAGCGGGATAGCAGATACGCAGTATTTT.